The 19 T cell receptor beta chains reported below all come from one sample, sequenced in a study of OX40 agonist ivuxolimab in advanced cancers. Measured with immunoSEQ multiplex PCR; TCRdb has only the in-frame clones, and not every one. The data show about 80,000 clones, with approximately 83% seen just once and around 1.8% held by the top ten. Sample: CD4+ or CD8+ T cells sorted from blood, taken in a trial of the OX40 agonist ivuxolimab. These receptors originate from an adult with an advanced solid tumor such as melanoma, head and neck, liver or kidney cancer.

The chain combines TRBV4-2 with TRBJ2-3, with 11 bases that match TRBD1. Germline V CDR1 and CDR2: LGHNA, YNFKEQ. The ends lost 0 bases at V and 1 base at J; junction bases unmatched: 9. This CDR3 spans 19 amino acids. CDR3 bases: TGTGCCAGCAGCCAAGACCGGGACAGGGGGGTAAGGGGCACAGATACGCAGTATTTT. Protein: CASSQDRDRGVRGTDTQYF.

The chain recombines TRBV11-2 with TRBJ2-5; D assignment may be TRBD1 or TRBD2 (5 bases each). The ends were cut back, 7 bases at V and 1 base at J, with 10 bases in the middle. Looked up from germline, CDR1 is SGHAT and CDR2 is FQNNGV. This CDR3 contains 13 residues. The CDR3 coding sequence is TGTGCCAGCACGCGAGGGGCCCAAGAGACCCAGTACTTC. Protein: CASTRGAQETQYF.

Comment on this clone: Mismatch with germline at one junction end may stem from a read error. The rearrangement uses TRBV5-1 and TRBJ2-1, with 9 nucleotides matching TRBD2. CDR3 size: 15 residues. The germline V gene encodes CDR1 SGHRS and CDR2 YFSETQ. CDR3 in DNA: TGCGCCCGCAGCGGTTTGGGCGGGGGGGAGAATGAGCAGTTCTTC. This translates into CARSGLGGGENEQFF. Filled out from reference TRBV5-1 and TRBJ2-1, the complete variable domain reads KAGVTQTPRYLIKTRGQQVTLSCSPISGHRSVSWYQQTPGQGLQFLFEYFSETQRNKGNFPGRFSGRQFSNSRSEMNVSTLELGDSALYLCARSGLGGGENEQFFGPGTRLTVL.

The J gene is TRBJ2-3, the V gene TRBV28, with 10 bases identical to TRBD2. Germline CDR1 MDHEN, CDR2 SYDVKM. V was clipped by 7 bases and J by 6 bases; unmatched bases: 13. The CDR3 contains 16 residues. DNA of the CDR3: TGTGCCAGCACGAGCGGGGGGGCGGGCCAAAGGGATACGCAGTATTTT. Amino acids: CASTSGGAGQRDTQYF.

With regard to this clone: Distinct nucleotide sequences in the sample also encode this CDR3. V usage is TRBV6-5 and J usage is TRBJ2-7; TRBD1 is a possible D gene (7 bases). Deletions cut 6 bases from V and 3 bases from J, with 9 bases between. The CDR3 spans 12 residues. In germline, CDR1 is MNHEY, CDR2 SVGAGI. Here the CDR3 reads CASSRGVYEQYF. In nucleotides, the CDR3 is TGTGCCAGCAGCAGGGGGGTCTACGAGCAGTACTTC.

The V call is TRBV11-2, the J call TRBJ2-2, with a weak D call TRBD1 (6 bases). Germline assignment: CDR1 SGHAT and CDR2 FQNNGV. CDR3 size: 15 residues. The V gene lost 3 bases and the J gene lost 0 bases, with 8 bases spanning the gap. This CDR3 is CASSLGHSNTGELFF. The DNA of the CDR3 is TGTGCCAGCAGCTTGGGACACTCGAACACCGGGGAGCTGTTTTTT. Complete variable domain (other parts from reference TRBV11-2 and TRBJ2-2): EAGVAQSPRYKIIEKRQSVAFWCNPISGHATLYWYQQILGQGPKLLIQFQNNGVVDDSQLPKDRFSAERLKGVDSTLKIQPAKLEDSAVYLCASSLGHSNTGELFFGEGSRLTVL.

This chain links TRBV29-1 with TRBJ2-2; 11 bases align to TRBD1. Germline CDR1 SQVTM, CDR2 ANQGSEA. Unmatched junction bases numbered 8, after V lost 7 bases and J lost 7 bases. The CDR3 consists of 14 residues. The CDR3 region is CSGRTGGSIGELFF. For the CDR3, the DNA is TGCAGCGGACGGACAGGGGGCAGTATCGGGGAGCTGTTTTTT.

The V gene is TRBV6-5, the J gene TRBJ2-2, with D possibly being TRBD2 (5 bases). Germline V gene data show CDR1 as MNHEY and CDR2 as SVGAGI. Trimming stripped 6 bases from V and 6 bases from J, with 14 bases between. The CDR3 runs 14 residues. Written as DNA, the CDR3 is TGTGCCAGCAGAGGACTTTTTAAGCCCGGGGAGCTGTTTTTT. Amino acid sequence: CASRGLFKPGELFF.

The chain has TRBV28 and TRBJ1-4; D gene uncertain. The V gene lost 3 bases and the J gene lost 6 bases, with 11 bases spanning the gap. Germline CDR1 is MDHEN and CDR2 is SYDVKM. This CDR3 is 14 amino acids long. In DNA, the CDR3 is TGTGCCAGCAGTTTGGGTCTTAGCCATGAAAAACTGTTTTTT. This codes for CASSLGLSHEKLFF.

V and J are TRBV6-5 and TRBJ1-6; the match to TRBD1 covers 7 bases. The CDR3 has 14 residues. Trimming removed 7 bases from V and 6 bases from J; junction bases left unmatched: 6. The germline gives CDR1 MNHEY, CDR2 SVGAGI. Here the CDR3 DNA reads TGTGCCAGCAACCTGGGACAGTTTAATTCACCCCTCCACTTT. It yields the protein CASNLGQFNSPLHF.

The rearrangement links TRBV18 to TRBJ1-1; no definite D call. The V and J ends lost 3 bases and 3 bases respectively, with 11 bases between them. Germline CDR1 KGHSH, CDR2 LQKENI. There are 14 residues in the CDR3. The CDR3 nucleotides are TGTGCCAGCTCACCCAGCGGCGGGTACACTGAAGCTTTCTTT. Its translation: CASSPSGGYTEAFF.

The chain is built from TRBV5-6 and TRBJ1-2, with no clear D. The CDR3 runs to 15 residues. CDR1 and CDR2 (germline): SGHDT, YYEEEE. Trimming left V 4 bases short and J 4 bases short, with 17 bases between. Written as DNA, the CDR3 is TGTGCCAGCAGCCACCTCTCGCGGAACCTCTATGGCTACACCTTC. Protein sequence: CASSHLSRNLYGYTF. The variable domain in full, completed from reference TRBV5-6 and TRBJ1-2, reads DAGVTQSPTHLIKTRGQQVTLRCSPKSGHDTVSWYQQALGQGPQFIFQYYEEEERQRGNFPDRFSGHQFPNYSSELNVNALLLGDSALYLCASSHLSRNLYGYTFGSGTRLTVV.

The chain employs TRBV6-1 and TRBJ1-6, with TRBD1 matching 7 bases. Losses at the gene ends were 4 bases for V and 6 bases for J; bases not matched to a gene: 6. This CDR3 spans 15 amino acids. Germline assignment: CDR1 MNHNS and CDR2 SASEGT. CDR3 protein: CASSVTGTANSPLHF. The CDR3 bases are TGTGCCAGCAGTGTCACCGGGACAGCTAATTCACCCCTCCACTTT.

CDR3 residues: CASSLAGSGNTIYF. CDR3 DNA: TGTGCCAGCAGCTTGGCGGGATCCGGAAACACCATATATTTT. The chain links TRBV5-4 to TRBJ1-3; D is ambiguous. V was trimmed by 0 bases and J by 4 bases, leaving 8 bases between them. Germline values: CDR1 SGHNT, CDR2 YYREEE (reference sequence). The CDR3 contains 14 residues.

The rearrangement uses TRBV2 and TRBJ2-2, with 8 bases matching TRBD2. This CDR3 region has 15 residues. V was clipped by 6 bases and J by 5 bases; unmatched bases: 8. The germline gives CDR1 SNHLY, CDR2 FYNNEI. CDR3 DNA sequence: TGTGCCAGCAGAGACAGCGGGAGTCAGACCGGGGAGCTGTTTTTT. Translating gives CASRDSGSQTGELFF.

This clone showed up just once. V and J are TRBV7-9 and TRBJ2-3; no clear D gene. V lost 3 bases and J lost 3, with 4 bases in between. CDR1 SEHNR and CDR2 FQNEAQ come from the germline V gene (reference sequence). The CDR3 spans 12 residues. CDR3 coding DNA: TGTGCCAGCAGCTTTCAAACAGATACGCAGTATTTT. Translated, it gives CASSFQTDTQYF.

The chain is built from TRBV5-6 and TRBJ2-1; D is ambiguous. Trimming removed 4 bases at V and 0 bases at J, with 11 bases between. The CDR3 contains 15 residues. The germline gives CDR1 SGHDT, CDR2 YYEEEE. The CDR3 is CASSTGPNSYNEQFF. The CDR3 DNA reads as TGTGCCAGCAGCACCGGACCGAACTCCTACAATGAGCAGTTCTTC. The full variable domain, in which reference TRBV5-6 and TRBJ2-1 provide the parts outside the CDR3, is DAGVTQSPTHLIKTRGQQVTLRCSPKSGHDTVSWYQQALGQGPQFIFQYYEEEERQRGNFPDRFSGHQFPNYSSELNVNALLLGDSALYLCASSTGPNSYNEQFFGPGTRLTVL.

This sequence joins TRBV6-5 and TRBJ1-1, with a tentative D call TRBD1 (5 bases). The CDR3 consists of 15 residues. Germline-derived CDR1 and CDR2 are MNHEY and SVGAGI. V was pared by 5 bases and J by 4 bases, with 17 bases between. The CDR3 is CASSPQTVPGTEAFF. The DNA for the CDR3 is TGTGCCAGCAGTCCCCAGACAGTACCGGGCACTGAAGCTTTCTTT.

This chain joins TRBV7-8 and TRBJ1-1; tentative D call: TRBD1 (6 bases). Germline loops: CDR1 SGHVS, CDR2 FQNEAQ. Trimming left V 6 bases short and J 0 bases short, with 8 bases between. The CDR3 consists of 13 residues. As DNA, the CDR3 is TGTGCCAGCAGAGGACAGATGAACACTGAAGCTTTCTTT. This sequence encodes CASRGQMNTEAFF.